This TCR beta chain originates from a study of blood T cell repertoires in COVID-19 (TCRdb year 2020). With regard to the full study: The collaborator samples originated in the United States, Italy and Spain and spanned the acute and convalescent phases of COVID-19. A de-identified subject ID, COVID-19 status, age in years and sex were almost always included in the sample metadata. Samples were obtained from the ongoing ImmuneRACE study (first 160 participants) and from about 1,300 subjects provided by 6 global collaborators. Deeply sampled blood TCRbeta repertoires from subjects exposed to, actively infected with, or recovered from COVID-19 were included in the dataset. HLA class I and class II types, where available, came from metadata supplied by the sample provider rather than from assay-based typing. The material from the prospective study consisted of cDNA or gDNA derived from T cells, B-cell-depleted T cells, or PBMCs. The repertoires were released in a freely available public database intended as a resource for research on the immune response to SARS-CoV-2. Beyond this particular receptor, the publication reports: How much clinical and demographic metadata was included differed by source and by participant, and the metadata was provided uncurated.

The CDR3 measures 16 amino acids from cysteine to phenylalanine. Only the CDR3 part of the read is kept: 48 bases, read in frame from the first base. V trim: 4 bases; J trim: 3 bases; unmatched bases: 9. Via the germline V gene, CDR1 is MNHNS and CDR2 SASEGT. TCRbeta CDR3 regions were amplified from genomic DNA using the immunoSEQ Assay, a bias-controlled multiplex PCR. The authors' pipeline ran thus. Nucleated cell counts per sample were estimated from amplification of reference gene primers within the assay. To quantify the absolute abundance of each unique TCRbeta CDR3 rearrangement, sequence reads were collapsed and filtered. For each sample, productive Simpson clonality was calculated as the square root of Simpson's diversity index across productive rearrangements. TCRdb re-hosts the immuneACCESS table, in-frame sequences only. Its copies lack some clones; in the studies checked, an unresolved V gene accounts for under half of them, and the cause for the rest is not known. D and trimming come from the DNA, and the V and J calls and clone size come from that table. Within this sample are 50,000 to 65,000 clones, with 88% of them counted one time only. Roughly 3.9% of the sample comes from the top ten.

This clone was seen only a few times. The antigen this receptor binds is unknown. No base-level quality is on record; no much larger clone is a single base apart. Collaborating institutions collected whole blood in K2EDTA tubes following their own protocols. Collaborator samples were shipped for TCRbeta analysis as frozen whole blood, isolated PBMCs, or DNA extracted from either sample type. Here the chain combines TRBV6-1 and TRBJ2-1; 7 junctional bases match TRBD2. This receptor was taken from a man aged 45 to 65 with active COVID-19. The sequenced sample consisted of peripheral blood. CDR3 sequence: CASSAAAGVFYNEQFF. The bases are TGTGCCAGCAGTGCCGCGGCGGGGGTTTTCTACAATGAGCAGTTCTTC.